The 7 T cell receptor beta chains given below trace back to one sample, sequenced in a study of CD8+CD57+ T cells in acquired aplastic anemia. CDR3 and TCR beta VDJ profiling relied on genomic DNA as the template. TCRdb redid the calling of the reads with MiXCR, one entry per CDR3 protein. The data hold roughly 190,000 distinct CDR3 sequences, with 50% to 55% observed a single time. The sequenced sample was sorted CD4+, CD8+, or CD8+CD57+ T cells (not recorded which) from PBMCs. These receptors were collected from a human donor in good health, serving as a control.

The chain employs TRBV11-2 and TRBJ2-6; D remains unclear. V was pared by 1 base and J by 2 bases, with 9 bases between. The germline V gene encodes CDR1 SGHAT and CDR2 FQNNGV. This CDR3 contains 16 residues. The CDR3 is CASSLGERAGANVLTF. Here the CDR3 DNA reads TGTGCCAGCAGCTTAGGGGAACGGGCTGGGGCCAACGTCCTGACTTTC.

This clonotype was picked up many times. As DNA, the CDR3 is TGTGCCACCAGTGATCCTGGTGCTCGGGAGTCCACCTTC. Encoded protein: CATSDPGARESTF. V and J are TRBV24-1 and TRBJ1-2; D is undetermined. The CDR3 has 13 amino acids. In germline, CDR1 is KGHDR, CDR2 SFDVKD. Trimming removed 3 bases from V and 13 bases from J, with 17 bases in between.

V gene TRBV6-2 or TRBV6-3 combines with J gene TRBJ2-7; 7 bases line up with TRBD1. This CDR3 comprises 21 residues. Germline CDR1 MNHEY, CDR2 SVGEGT. V shed 4 bases, J shed 2 bases, and the junction held 26 bases outside the gene matches. In nucleotides, the CDR3 is TGTGCCAGCAGTTTTTCCCAGAGGACTCAGAGGACAGGCGCCTTTCCCTACGAGCAGTACTTC. Translation: CASSFSQRTQRTGAFPYEQYF.

The chain combines TRBV11-2 with TRBJ2-2; D is undetermined. Germline lookup yields CDR1 SGHAT and CDR2 FQNNGV. Trimming took off 5 bases at V and 7 bases at J, with 8 bases between the two ends. This CDR3 is built from 12 residues. Here the CDR3 reads CASSPSDGELFF. CDR3 DNA: TGTGCCAGCAGCCCCTCCGACGGGGAGCTGTTTTTT.

V and J are TRBV15 and TRBJ2-5, with 7 bases identical to TRBD1. This CDR3 comprises 14 residues. V shed 3 bases, J shed 1 base, and the junction held 2 bases outside the gene matches. The germline V gene has CDR1 LNHNV and CDR2 YYDKDF (reference sequence). The CDR3 DNA reads TGTGCCACCAGCAGCCGACAGGGCCAAGAGACCCAGTACTTC. Protein sequence: CATSSRQGQETQYF. Together with reference TRBV15 and TRBJ2-5, the CDR3 gives the full variable domain: DAMVIQNPRYQVTQFGKPVTLSCSQTLNHNVMYWYQQKSSQAPKLLFHYYDKDFNNEADTPDNFQSRRPNTSFCFLDIRSPGLGDTAMYLCATSSRQGQETQYFGPGTRLLVL.

This clonotype was seen more than once but under ten times. This chain links TRBV6-1 with TRBJ2-7; TRBD1 is a possible D gene (5 bases). The CDR3 consists of 13 residues. From germline, CDR1 is MNHNS and CDR2 SASEGT. V was trimmed by 6 bases and J by 6 bases, leaving 15 bases between them. Written as DNA, the CDR3 is TGTGCCAGCAGCGAGAAAGGGGCGTCCGAGCAGTACGTC. Protein: CASSEKGASEQYV.

In its sample, this clonotype was seen many times. The chain carries TRBV20-1 and TRBJ2-7, with 7 bases lining up with TRBD1. The ends lost 1 base at V and 4 bases at J; junction bases unmatched: 7. The CDR3 totals 14 residues. Germline V gene sequence: CDR1 DFQATT, CDR2 SNEGSKA (reference sequence). In nucleotides, the CDR3 is TGCAGTGCTAGAGCGACAGGGAATAAGTACGAGCAGTACTTC. Encoded protein: CSARATGNKYEQYF.